This entry features one TCR beta chain sequence. The source of the sample is a study of CD8 T cells in Susac syndrome. Study-wide context: Among the Susac syndrome patients sequenced, over five had active disease and roughly eight were in remission.

TEMRA cells underwent FACS enrichment and CD8+ and CD4+ T cells underwent negative isolation. Random hexamers were used to reverse transcribe the RNA input (about 0.5 to 1 ug). Amplification of TCR beta CDR3 used immunoSEQ multiplex PCR across 54 Vbeta and 13 Jbeta. MiXCR, applied by TCRdb to the immunoSEQ multiplex PCR reads, yields one record per CDR3 protein. Of approximately 150,000 distinct CDR3 sequences listed, about 94% are singletons. With 5 bases removed from V and 0 bases from J, the gap between germline ends came to 13 bases. The germline CDR1 and CDR2 sequences are DFQATT and SNEGSKA (reference sequence). CDR3 size: 14 residues.

The rearrangement links TRBV20-1 to TRBJ2-5; a weak D match, TRBD2 (5 bases). This receptor was taken from a human donor with Susac syndrome. Sequencing was carried out using CD4+ T cells from PBMCs. CDR3: CSARGRRYQETQYF. As DNA, the CDR3 is TGCAGTGCTCGCGGACGGAGGTACCAAGAGACCCAGTACTTC.